Detailed here is one T cell receptor beta chain. What it recognizes is unknown. This CDR3 has 12 amino acids. Germline V CDR1 and CDR2: SNHLY, FYNNEI. V lost 0 bases and J lost 2, with 1 base in between. These data are taken from a study of OX40 agonist ivuxolimab in advanced cancers. Here immunoSEQ multiplex PCR was the method, and the copy in TCRdb shows in-frame clones only, minus some. The sample consists of under 45,000 clones, 70% to 80% of them appearing once. Study-wide results and limits: Some patients without response likewise showed low normalized clonal expansion. Among the lowest peripheral clonal expansion occurred in 0.1-3.0 mg/kg partial responders.

This TCR came from an adult with an advanced solid tumor such as melanoma, head and neck, liver or kidney cancer. The sequenced sample was CD4+ or CD8+ T cells sorted from blood, obtained in a trial of the OX40 agonist ivuxolimab. This rearrangement joins TRBV2 to TRBJ1-2, with D unresolved. The CDR3 region is CASSEANYGYTF. The DNA for the CDR3 is TGTGCCAGCAGTGAAGCCAACTATGGCTACACCTTC.